This TCR beta chain was recorded in a study of blood T cells in healthy people across ages. Study summary: Template switching captured about one barcoded beta molecule per two T cells.

With a J-beta primer mix and a sample-barcoded 5' primer, a second PCR ran about 6 to 11 cycles. Each cDNA molecule was tagged by a template-switch adaptor that had 12 random nucleotides. TCRdb re-analysed the 5' RACE reads in MiXCR, keeping a single row per CDR3 protein. The data show more than 1 million distinct CDR3 sequences, with more than 40% seen just once and about 19% held by the top ten. A remark on this clonotype: The antigen remains unidentified.

Study findings and constraints: Older age went with lower TCR beta diversity per million T cells, in a roughly linear way. Long-lived donors exceeded aged donors in naive CD4+ cells and diversity.

The sequenced sample consisted of blood. The receptor comes from a woman aged 60 to 75 in good health.

This CDR3 is CASGWKPWTGVSYEQYF. The CDR3 DNA follows: TGTGCTAGTGGTTGGAAGCCGTGGACAGGGGTATCCTACGAGCAGTACTTC. This rearrangement joins TRBV12-5 to TRBJ2-7, with 9 bases that match TRBD1. The V gene end was trimmed by 4 bases and the J gene end by 1 base; junction bases not matched to a gene: 11. Germline V gives CDR1 LGHNT, CDR2 FRNRAP. CDR3 length: 17 residues.